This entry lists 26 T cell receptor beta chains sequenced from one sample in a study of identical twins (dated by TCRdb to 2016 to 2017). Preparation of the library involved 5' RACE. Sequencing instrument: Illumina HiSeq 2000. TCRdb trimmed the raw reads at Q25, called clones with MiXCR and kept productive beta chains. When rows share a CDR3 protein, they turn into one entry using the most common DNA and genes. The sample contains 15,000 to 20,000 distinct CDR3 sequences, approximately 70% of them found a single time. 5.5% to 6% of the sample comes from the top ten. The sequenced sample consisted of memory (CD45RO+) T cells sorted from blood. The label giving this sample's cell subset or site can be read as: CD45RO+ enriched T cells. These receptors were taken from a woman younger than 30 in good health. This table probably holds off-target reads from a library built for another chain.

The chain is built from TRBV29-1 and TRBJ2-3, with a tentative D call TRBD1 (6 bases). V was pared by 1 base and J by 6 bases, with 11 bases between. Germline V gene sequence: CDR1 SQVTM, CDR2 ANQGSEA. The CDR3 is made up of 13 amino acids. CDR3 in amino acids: CSVEVPGADTQYF. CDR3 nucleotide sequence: TGCAGCGTTGAAGTGCCAGGGGCGGATACGCAGTATTTT.

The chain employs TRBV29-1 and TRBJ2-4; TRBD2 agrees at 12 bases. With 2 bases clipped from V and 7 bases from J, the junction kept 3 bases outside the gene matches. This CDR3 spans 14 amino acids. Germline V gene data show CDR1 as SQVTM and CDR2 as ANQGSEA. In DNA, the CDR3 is TGCAGCGTTGAACTAGCGGGAGGGTTGAACATTCAGTACTTC. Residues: CSVELAGGLNIQYF.

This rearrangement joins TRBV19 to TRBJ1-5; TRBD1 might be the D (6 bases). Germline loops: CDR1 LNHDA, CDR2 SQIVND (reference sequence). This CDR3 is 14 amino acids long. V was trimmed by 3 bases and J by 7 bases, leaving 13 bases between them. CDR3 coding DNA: TGTGCCAGTAGTATCCAGGGGCGTGAACAGCCCCAGCATTTT. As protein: CASSIQGREQPQHF.

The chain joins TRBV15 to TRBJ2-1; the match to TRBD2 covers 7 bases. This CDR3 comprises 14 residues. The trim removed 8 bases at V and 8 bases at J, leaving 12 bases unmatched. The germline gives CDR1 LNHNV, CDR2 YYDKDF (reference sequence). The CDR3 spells CATSAGLRRDEQFF. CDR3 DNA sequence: TGTGCCACCTCAGCGGGGTTACGCCGGGATGAGCAGTTCTTC. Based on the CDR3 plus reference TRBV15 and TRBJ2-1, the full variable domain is DAMVIQNPRYQVTQFGKPVTLSCSQTLNHNVMYWYQQKSSQAPKLLFHYYDKDFNNEADTPDNFQSRRPNTSFCFLDIRSPGLGDTAMYLCATSAGLRRDEQFFGPGTRLTVL.

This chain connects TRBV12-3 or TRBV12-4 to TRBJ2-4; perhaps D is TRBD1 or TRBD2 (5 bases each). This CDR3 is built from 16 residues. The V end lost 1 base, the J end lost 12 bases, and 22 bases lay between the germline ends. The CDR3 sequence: CASSLVPGWTPLGQYF. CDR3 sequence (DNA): TGTGCCAGCAGTTTAGTTCCAGGGTGGACTCCCCTGGGTCAGTACTTC.

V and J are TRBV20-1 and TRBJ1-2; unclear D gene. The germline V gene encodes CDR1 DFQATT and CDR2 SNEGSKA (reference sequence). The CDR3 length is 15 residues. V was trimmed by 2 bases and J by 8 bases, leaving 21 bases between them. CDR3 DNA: TGCAGTGCTAGAAAGACTACCGCCCCGATGGGCGGCTACACCTTC. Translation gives CSARKTTAPMGGYTF.

The CDR3 DNA reads as TGTGCCACCAGCAGAGGGACCTTAAACAATGAGCAGTTCTTC. Residues: CATSRGTLNNEQFF. V and J are TRBV15 and TRBJ2-1; D call uncertain. The CDR3 is 14 amino acids. Deletions cut 1 base from V and 5 bases from J, with 9 bases between. Germline CDR1 reads LNHNV; CDR2 reads YYDKDF (reference sequence). Variable domain in full (rest from reference TRBV15 and TRBJ2-1): DAMVIQNPRYQVTQFGKPVTLSCSQTLNHNVMYWYQQKSSQAPKLLFHYYDKDFNNEADTPDNFQSRRPNTSFCFLDIRSPGLGDTAMYLCATSRGTLNNEQFFGPGTRLTVL.

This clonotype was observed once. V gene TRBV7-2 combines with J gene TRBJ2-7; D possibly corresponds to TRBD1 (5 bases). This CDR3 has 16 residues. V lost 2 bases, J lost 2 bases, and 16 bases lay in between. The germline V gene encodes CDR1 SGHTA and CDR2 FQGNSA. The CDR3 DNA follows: TGTGCCAGCAGCTTAAGGGCAGGACATATGACCTACGAGCAGTACTTC. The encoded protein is CASSLRAGHMTYEQYF. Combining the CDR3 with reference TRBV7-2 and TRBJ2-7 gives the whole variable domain GAGVSQSPSNKVTEKGKDVELRCDPISGHTALYWYRQSLGQGLEFLIYFQGNSAPDKSGLPSDRFSAERTGGSVSTLTIQRTQQEDSAVYLCASSLRAGHMTYEQYFGPGTRLTVT.

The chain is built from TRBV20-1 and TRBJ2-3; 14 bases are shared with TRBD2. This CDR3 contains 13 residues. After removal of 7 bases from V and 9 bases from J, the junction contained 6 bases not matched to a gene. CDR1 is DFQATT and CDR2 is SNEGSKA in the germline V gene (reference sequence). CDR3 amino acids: CSGGTSGSDTQYF. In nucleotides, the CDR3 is TGCAGTGGCGGGACTAGCGGGAGCGACACGCAGTATTTT.

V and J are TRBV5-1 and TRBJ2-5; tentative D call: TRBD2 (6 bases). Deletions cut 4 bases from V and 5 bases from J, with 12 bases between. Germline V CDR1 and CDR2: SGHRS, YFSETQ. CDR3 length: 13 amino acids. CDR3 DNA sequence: TGCGCCAGCAGCCCTAGCGTTTCGGAGACCCAGTACTTC. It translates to CASSPSVSETQYF.

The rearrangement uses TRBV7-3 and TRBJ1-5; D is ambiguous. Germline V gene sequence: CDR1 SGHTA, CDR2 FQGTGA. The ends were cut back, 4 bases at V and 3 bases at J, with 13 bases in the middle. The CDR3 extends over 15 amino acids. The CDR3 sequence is CASSSTLGANQPQHF. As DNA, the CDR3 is TGTGCCAGCAGCTCAACGTTAGGAGCCAATCAGCCCCAGCATTTT.

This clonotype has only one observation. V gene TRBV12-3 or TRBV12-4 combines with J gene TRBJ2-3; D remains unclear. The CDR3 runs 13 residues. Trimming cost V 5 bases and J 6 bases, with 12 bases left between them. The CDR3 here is CASSRNRWDTQYF. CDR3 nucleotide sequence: TGTGCCAGCAGTCGTAATCGGTGGGATACGCAGTATTTT.

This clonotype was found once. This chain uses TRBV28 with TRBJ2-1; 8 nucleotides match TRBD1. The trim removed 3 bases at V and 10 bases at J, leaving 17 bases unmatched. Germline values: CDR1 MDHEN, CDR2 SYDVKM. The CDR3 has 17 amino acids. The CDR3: CASSLGQGASVRREQFF. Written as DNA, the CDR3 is TGTGCCAGCAGTTTGGGGCAGGGGGCGTCAGTTCGCCGGGAGCAGTTCTTC.

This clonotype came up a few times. The CDR3 DNA is TGTGCCAGCAGCTTAGCGGGAGCCCCTGGCAATGAGCAGTTCTTC. Its protein product is CASSLAGAPGNEQFF. The chain couples TRBV7-2 to TRBJ2-1, with a weak D call TRBD2 (5 bases). Trimming left V 0 bases short and J 6 bases short, with 12 bases between. Per germline, CDR1 SGHTA and CDR2 FQGNSA. The CDR3 spans 15 residues.

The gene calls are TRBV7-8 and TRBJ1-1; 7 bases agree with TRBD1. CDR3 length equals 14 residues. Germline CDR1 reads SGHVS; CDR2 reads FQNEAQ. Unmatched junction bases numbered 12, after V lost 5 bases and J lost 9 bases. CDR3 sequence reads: CASSPNTQTGKAFF. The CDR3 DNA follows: TGTGCCAGCAGCCCGAATACGCAGACAGGGAAAGCTTTCTTT.

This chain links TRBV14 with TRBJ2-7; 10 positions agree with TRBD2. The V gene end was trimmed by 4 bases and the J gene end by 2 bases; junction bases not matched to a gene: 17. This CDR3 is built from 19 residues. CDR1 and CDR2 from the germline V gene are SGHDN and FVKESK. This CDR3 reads CASSPLGLAGVLGTYEQYF. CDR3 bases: TGTGCCAGCAGCCCCCTGGGTCTAGCGGGAGTTTTGGGCACCTACGAGCAGTACTTC. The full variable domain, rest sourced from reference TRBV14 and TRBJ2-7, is EAGVTQFPSHSVIEKGQTVTLRCDPISGHDNLYWYRRVMGKEIKFLLHFVKESKQDESGMPNNRFLAERTGGTYSTLKVQPAELEDSGVYFCASSPLGLAGVLGTYEQYFGPGTRLTVT.

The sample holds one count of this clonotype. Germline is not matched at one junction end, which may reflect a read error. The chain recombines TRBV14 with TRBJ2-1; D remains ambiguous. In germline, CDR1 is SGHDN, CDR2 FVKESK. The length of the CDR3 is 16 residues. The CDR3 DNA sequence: TGTGCCAGCACCCAATTGGGCCAAAGCTCCTACAATGAGCAGTTCTTC. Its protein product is CASTQLGQSSYNEQFF.

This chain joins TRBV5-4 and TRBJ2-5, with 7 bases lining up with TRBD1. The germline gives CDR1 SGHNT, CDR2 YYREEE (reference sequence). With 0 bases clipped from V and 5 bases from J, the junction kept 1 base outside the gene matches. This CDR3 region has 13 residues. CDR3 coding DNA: TGTGCCAGCAGCTTGGGAGGGGGCGAGACCCAGTACTTC. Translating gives CASSLGGGETQYF.

CDR3 nucleotides: TGTGCAAGTCGGGTTCTTGCGAACACTGAAGCTTTCTTT. Translation: CASRVLANTEAFF. The chain recombines TRBV11-1 with TRBJ1-1; D remains unclear. The germline V gene encodes CDR1 SGHAT and CDR2 FQDESV (reference sequence). The CDR3 is 13 amino acids. Filled out from reference TRBV11-1 and TRBJ1-1, the complete variable domain reads EAEVAQSPRYKITEKSQAVAFWCDPISGHATLYWYRQILGQGPELLVQFQDESVVDDSQLPKDRFSAERLKGVDSTLKIQPAELGDSAMYLCASRVLANTEAFFGQGTRLTVV.

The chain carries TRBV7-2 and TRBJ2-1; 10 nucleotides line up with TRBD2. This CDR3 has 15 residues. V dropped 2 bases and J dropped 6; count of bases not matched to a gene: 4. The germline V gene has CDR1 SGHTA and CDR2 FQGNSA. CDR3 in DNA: TGTGCCAGCAGCTTAATGACTAGCGGGCGCAATGAGCAGTTCTTC. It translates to CASSLMTSGRNEQFF.

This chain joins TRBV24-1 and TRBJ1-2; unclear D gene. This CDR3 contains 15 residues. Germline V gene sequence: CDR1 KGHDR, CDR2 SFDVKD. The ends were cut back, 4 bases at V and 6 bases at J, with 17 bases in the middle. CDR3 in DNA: TGTGCCACCAGTGAGCGTAGGAAAACTAGGGATGGCTACACCTTC. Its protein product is CATSERRKTRDGYTF.

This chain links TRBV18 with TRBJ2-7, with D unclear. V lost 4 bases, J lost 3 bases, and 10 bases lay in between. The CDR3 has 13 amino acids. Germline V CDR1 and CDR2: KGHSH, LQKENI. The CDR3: CASSQEHDYEQYF. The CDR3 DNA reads TGTGCCAGCTCACAGGAGCACGACTACGAGCAGTACTTC.

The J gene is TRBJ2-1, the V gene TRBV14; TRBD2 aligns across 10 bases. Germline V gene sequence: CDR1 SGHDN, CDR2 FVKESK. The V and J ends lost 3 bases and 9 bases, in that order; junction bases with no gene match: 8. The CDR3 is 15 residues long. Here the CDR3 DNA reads TGTGCCAGCAGCCATCGAGCGGGAGGGCCTACTGAGCAGTTCTTC. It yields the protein CASSHRAGGPTEQFF.

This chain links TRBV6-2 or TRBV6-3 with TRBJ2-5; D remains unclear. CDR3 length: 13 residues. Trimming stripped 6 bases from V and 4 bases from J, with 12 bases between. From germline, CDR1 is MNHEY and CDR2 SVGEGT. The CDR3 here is CASSRLVGETQYF. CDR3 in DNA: TGTGCCAGCAGCCGACTCGTAGGAGAGACCCAGTACTTC.

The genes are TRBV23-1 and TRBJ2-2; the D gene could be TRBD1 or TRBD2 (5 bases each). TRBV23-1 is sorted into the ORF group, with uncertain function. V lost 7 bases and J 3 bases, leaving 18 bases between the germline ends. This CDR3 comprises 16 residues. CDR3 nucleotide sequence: TGCGCCAGCACCCGAGGGGAATTTAGGGACACCGGGGAGCTGTTTTTT. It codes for CASTRGEFRDTGELFF.

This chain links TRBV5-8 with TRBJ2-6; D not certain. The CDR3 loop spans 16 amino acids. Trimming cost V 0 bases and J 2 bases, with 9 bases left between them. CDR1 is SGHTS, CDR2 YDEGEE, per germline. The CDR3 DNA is TGTGCCAGCAGCTTGGGCCTTGCGACTGGGGCCAACGTCCTGACTTTC. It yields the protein CASSLGLATGANVLTF.